This paragraph covers one T cell receptor (beta chain) sequence. This sample is part of a study of blood T cell repertoires in COVID-19. About the research overall: Both acute and convalescent COVID-19 samples were obtained from the United States, Italy and Spain. In each case, the material was cDNA or gDNA derived from T cells, B-cell-depleted T cells, or PBMCs.

Original handling: Scientists estimated how many nucleated cells there were by amplifying reference gene primers. Some clones are missing from TCRdb's copy, which holds only in-frame ones; the method was immunoSEQ multiplex PCR. V, J and clone size reflect that table, while D and trimming were determined from the DNA. Among about 170,000 clones listed, 84% were seen once. The receptor was isolated from a man between 65 and 80 years old with active or convalescent COVID-19. Sequencing was done on a sample of peripheral blood.

The CDR3 is CASSLGDRRGEKLFF. The CDR3 DNA sequence: TGTGCCAGCAGCTTGGGGGACAGGAGGGGGGAAAAACTGTTTTTT. The genes are TRBV7-2 and TRBJ1-4, with 8 bases lining up with TRBD1. J gave up 8 bases and V 3 bases, and 8 bases lay outside the gene matches. Germline-derived CDR1 and CDR2 are SGHTA and FQGNSA. This CDR3 has 15 residues. Based on the CDR3 plus reference TRBV7-2 and TRBJ1-4, the full variable domain is GAGVSQSPSNKVTEKGKDVELRCDPISGHTALYWYRQSLGQGLEFLIYFQGNSAPDKSGLPSDRFSAERTGGSVSTLTIQRTQQEDSAVYLCASSLGDRRGEKLFFGSGTQLSVL.